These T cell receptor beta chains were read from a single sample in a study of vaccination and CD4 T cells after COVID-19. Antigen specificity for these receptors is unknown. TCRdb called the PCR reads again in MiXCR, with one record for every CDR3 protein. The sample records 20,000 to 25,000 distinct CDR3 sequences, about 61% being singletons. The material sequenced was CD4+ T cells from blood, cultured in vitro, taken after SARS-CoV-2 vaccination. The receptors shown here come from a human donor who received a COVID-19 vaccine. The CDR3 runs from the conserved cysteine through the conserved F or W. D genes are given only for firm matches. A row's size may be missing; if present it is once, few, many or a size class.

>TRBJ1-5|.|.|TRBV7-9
TGTGCCAGCAGCTTACAGGCCGATCAGCCCCAGCATTTT
CASSLQADQPQHF
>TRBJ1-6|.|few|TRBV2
TGTGCCAGCCGCCAGTTGGCCACCTATAATTCACCCCTCCACTTT
CASRQLATYNSPLHF
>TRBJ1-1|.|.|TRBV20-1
TGCAGTGCTAGTGCGCCGGCCACTGAAGCTTTCTTT
CSASAPATEAFF
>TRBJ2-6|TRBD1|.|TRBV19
TGTGCCAGTAGTACCTTCGGACAGGGTAGCTCTGGGGCCAACGTCCTGACTTTC
CASSTFGQGSSGANVLTF
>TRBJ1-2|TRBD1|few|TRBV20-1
TGCAGTCCAGGCGGGGACAGGAGATATAACTATGGCTACACCTTC
CSPGGDRRYNYGYTF
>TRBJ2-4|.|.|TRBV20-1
TGCAGTGCTAGAGAGATAGGGGGACGGGGAAGCAAAAACATTCAGTACTTC
CSAREIGGRGSKNIQYF
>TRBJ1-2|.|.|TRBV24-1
TGTGCCACCAGTGATTTTAGGGAATTTTTTCGGGCAGGGGTTAAATATGGCTACACCTTC
CATSDFREFFRAGVKYGYTF
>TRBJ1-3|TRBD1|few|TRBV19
TGTGCCAGTAGTACGACAGGGAAAGGAAACACCATATATTTT
CASSTTGKGNTIYF
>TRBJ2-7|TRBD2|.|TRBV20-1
TGCAGTGCTCTACTAGCGACGGACTACGAGCAGTACTTC
CSALLATDYEQYF
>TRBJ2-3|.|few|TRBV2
TGTGCCAGCAGTTTGACAGATACGCAGTATTTT
CASSLTDTQYF
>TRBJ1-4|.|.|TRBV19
TGTGCCAGTATGCGGACAGACCATAATGAAAAACTGTTTTTT
CASMRTDHNEKLFF
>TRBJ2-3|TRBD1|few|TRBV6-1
TGTGCCAGCAGGACCCCCCGGACAGGGTCCACTTCCACAGATACGCAGTATTTT
CASRTPRTGSTSTDTQYF
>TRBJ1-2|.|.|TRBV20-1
TGCAGTGCTAGAGAGGCGGAAGTCTACACCTTC
CSAREAEVYTF
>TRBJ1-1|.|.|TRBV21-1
TGTGCCATCACACAGGGTAGAGAGGGAGGAGCGAGGAACACTGAAGCTTTCTTT
CAITQGREGGARNTEAFF
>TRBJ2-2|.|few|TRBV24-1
TGTGCCACCAGTGCCCCCAGAGCCACCGGGGAGCTGTTTTTT
CATSAPRATGELFF
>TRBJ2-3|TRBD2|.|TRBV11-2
TGTGCCAGCAGCTTAGGTCGACTAGCGACCTTCTTGACAGATACGCAGTATTTT
CASSLGRLATFLTDTQYF
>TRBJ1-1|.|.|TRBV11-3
TGTGCCAGCAGCTTAGCTCGGGGGAAAGAAAACACTGAAGCTTTCTTT
CASSLARGKENTEAFF
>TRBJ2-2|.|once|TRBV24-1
TGTGCCACAGGGGACCGACCAACCGGGGAGCTGTTTTTT
CATGDRPTGELFF
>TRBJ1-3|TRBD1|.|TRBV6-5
TGTGCCAGCAGTTACTCCCGAGGCAGGGGGGACACCATATATTTT
CASSYSRGRGDTIYF
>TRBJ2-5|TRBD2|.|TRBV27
TGTGCCAGCAGCTTCCGGGGGGGCGATGAGACCCAGTACTTC
CASSFRGGDETQYF
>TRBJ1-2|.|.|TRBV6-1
TGTGCCAGCAGTGAAAACTGGGGAACCTATGGCTACACCTTC
CASSENWGTYGYTF
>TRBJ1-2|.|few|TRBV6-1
TGTGCCAGCAGTGAATCTAGGAGGGGCTACACCTTC
CASSESRRGYTF
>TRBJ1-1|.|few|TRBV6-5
TGTGCCAGCAGTTACGGTTGGGGCGACACTGAAGCTTTCTTT
CASSYGWGDTEAFF
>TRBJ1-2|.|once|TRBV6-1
TGTGCCAGCAGTGAGAACCAAGAAAATGGCTACACCTTC
CASSENQENGYTF
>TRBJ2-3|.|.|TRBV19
TGTGTCAGCGTGGGGGGTCGGGGCACAGATACGCAGTATTTT
CVSVGGRGTDTQYF
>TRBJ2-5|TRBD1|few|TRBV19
TGTGCCAGTAGTACCACCGGGACAGCGGAGACCCAGTACTTC
CASSTTGTAETQYF
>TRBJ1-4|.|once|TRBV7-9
TGTGCCAGCAGCTTAGCGGTCAGGGAGGAAAAACTGTTTTTT
CASSLAVREEKLFF
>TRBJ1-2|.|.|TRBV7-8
TGTGCCAGCAGCCCCAAGGACGGGAACTATGGCTACACCTTC
CASSPKDGNYGYTF
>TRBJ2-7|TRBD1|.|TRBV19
TGTGCCAGTAGGGACAGGGGGCTGGGAGACTACGAGCAGTACTTC
CASRDRGLGDYEQYF
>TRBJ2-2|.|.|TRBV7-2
TGTGCCAGCAGCTTATTACGGGAGAACACCGGGGAGCTGTTTTTT
CASSLLRENTGELFF
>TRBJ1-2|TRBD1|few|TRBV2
TGTGCCAGCACCCCGACAGGGCTTCTCCATGGCTACACCTTC
CASTPTGLLHGYTF
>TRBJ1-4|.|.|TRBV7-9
TGTGCCAGCAGCTCGGACACCGGGGGAGATGAAAAACTGTTTTTT
CASSSDTGGDEKLFF
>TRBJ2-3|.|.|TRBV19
TGTGCCAGTAGTATGAGACCCCTAAGGGAGGCCACAGATACGCAGTATTTT
CASSMRPLREATDTQYF
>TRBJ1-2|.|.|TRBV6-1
TGTGCCAGCAGTAATGACGGAGACTATGGCTACACCTTC
CASSNDGDYGYTF
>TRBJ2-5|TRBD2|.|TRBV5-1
TGCGCCAGCAGCTTGGGGACTAGCGGGGCCCAAGAGACCCAGTACTTC
CASSLGTSGAQETQYF
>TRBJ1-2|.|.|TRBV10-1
TGCGCCAGCAGTGAGTCGCAGGGGAATTACTATGGCTACACCTTC
CASSESQGNYYGYTF
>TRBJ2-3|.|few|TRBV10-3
TGTGCCGCCAACTCCGGACAGCGCACAGATACGCAGTATTTT
CAANSGQRTDTQYF
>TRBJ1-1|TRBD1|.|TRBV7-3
TGTGCCAGCAGCCAACAGGGGGCAGGGACTGAAGCTTTCTTT
CASSQQGAGTEAFF
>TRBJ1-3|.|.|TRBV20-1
TGCAGTGCTAGCCGGCGGGGATATTCTGGAAACACCATATATTTT
CSASRRGYSGNTIYF
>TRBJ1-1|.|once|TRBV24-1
TGTGCCACCAGTGATCGTGGGTCTGAAGCTTTCTTT
CATSDRGSEAFF
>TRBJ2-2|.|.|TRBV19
TGTGCCAGTCATAGAACAGAGTTCACCGGGGAGCTGTTTTTT
CASHRTEFTGELFF
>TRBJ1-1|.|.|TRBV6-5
TGTGCCAGCAGTTACTCGGTAGACAGGTCTTGGGGCACTGAAGCTTTCTTT
CASSYSVDRSWGTEAFF
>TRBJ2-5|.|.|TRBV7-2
TGTGCCAGCAGCTTAGGCGCTAGCAGCCAAGAGACCCAGTACTTC
CASSLGASSQETQYF